Each of the 18 T cell receptor beta chains below was sequenced from the same sample in a study of CD8 T cells in Susac syndrome. RNA amounts of roughly 0.45 to 1 ug underwent reverse transcription with random hexamers. TCRdb called the immunoSEQ multiplex PCR reads again in MiXCR, with one record for every CDR3 protein. The sample comprises around 56,000 distinct CDR3 sequences, approximately 90% of which are singletons, and 0.2% rests with the top ten. Sequencing was carried out using CD8+ T cells from PBMCs. The receptors originated from a human donor in good health.

The genes are TRBV6-4 and TRBJ2-3; D remains ambiguous. The germline V gene encodes CDR1 MRHNA and CDR2 SNTAGT. This CDR3 is 14 amino acids long. V was shortened by 2 bases and J by 4 bases, with 10 bases between the two germline ends. CDR3 nucleotides: TGTGCCAGCAGTGACGTGAGAGCCTCAGATACGCAGTATTTT. Translation: CASSDVRASDTQYF.

V is TRBV9 and J is TRBJ2-3; 15 bases align to TRBD2. The CDR3 has 18 residues. V lost 3 bases and J lost 0; bases outside the gene matches: 5. Per the germline V gene, CDR1 is SGDLS and CDR2 is YYNGEE. CDR3 nucleotide sequence: TGTGCCAGCAGCGAGGGGACTAGCGGGGGGCGTAGCACAGATACGCAGTATTTT. It codes for CASSEGTSGGRSTDTQYF.

The J gene is TRBJ1-5, the V gene TRBV4-3, with D unclear. V was cut by 0 bases and J by 6 bases, with 9 bases left in between. Germline values: CDR1 LGHNA, CDR2 YSLEER. The CDR3 contains 14 residues. CDR3 in amino acids: CASSQDQSSQPQHF. CDR3 nucleotide sequence: TGCGCCAGCAGCCAAGATCAAAGTAGTCAGCCCCAGCATTTT.

The CDR3 coding sequence is TGTGCCAGCAGCCAAGATCGGGAGGGGCGCGACGAGCAGTACTTC. The encoded protein is CASSQDREGRDEQYF. This chain connects TRBV3-1 to TRBJ2-7, with TRBD2 matching 8 bases. The CDR3 consists of 15 residues. The germline CDR1 and CDR2 sequences are LGHDT and YNNKEL (reference sequence). The V and J ends lost 0 bases and 5 bases, in that order; junction bases with no gene match: 6.

This chain uses TRBV30 with TRBJ1-1; D unresolved. Germline V CDR1 and CDR2: GTSNPN, SVGIG (reference sequence). V shed 2 bases and J shed 5 bases, with 6 bases lying between them. This CDR3 is 11 amino acids long. DNA of the CDR3: TGTGCCTGGAGTAGAGGGACTGAAGCTTTCTTT. Its protein is CAWSRGTEAFF.

A single count supports this clonotype. The J gene is TRBJ2-1, the V gene TRBV6-2 or TRBV6-3; 7 bases align to TRBD2. The V gene end was trimmed by 7 bases and the J gene end by 3 bases; junction bases not matched to a gene: 6. The CDR3 consists of 14 residues. Germline CDR1 and CDR2: MNHEY and SVGEGT. The CDR3 spells CASTTGGIYNEQFF. DNA of the CDR3: TGTGCCAGCACTACGGGGGGAATCTACAATGAGCAGTTCTTC.

The V and J genes are TRBV6-5 and TRBJ2-5; 7 bases match TRBD1. V lost 10 bases and J lost 3; bases outside the gene matches: 8. Germline CDR1 is MNHEY and CDR2 is SVGAGI. CDR3 size: 13 residues. The CDR3 loop is CATEGAGEETQYF. Written as DNA, the CDR3 is TGTGCCACCGAGGGGGCAGGGGAAGAGACCCAGTACTTC.

This chain joins TRBV4-2 and TRBJ2-3, with TRBD2 matching over 10 bases. The J segment lost 0 bases and the V segment lost 0 bases, leaving 9 bases of the junction unmatched. The CDR3 loop spans 19 amino acids. Germline CDR1 is LGHNA and CDR2 is YNFKEQ. CDR3 residues: CASSQDPNSSGGSTDTQYF. In nucleotides, the CDR3 is TGTGCCAGCAGCCAAGACCCCAATTCTAGCGGGGGCAGCACAGATACGCAGTATTTT.

About this clonotype itself: The junction departs from the called germline gene at one end, perhaps through a read error. The rearrangement uses TRBV4-1 and TRBJ2-1, with 7 bases aligning to TRBD2. The CDR3 spans 14 residues. CDR1 and CDR2 from the germline V gene are MGHRA and YSYEKL. The CDR3 region has the DNA TGCGCCAGCAGCCAAGTGGGCGGGGGACCCGGCGAAGTCTTC. Translated: CASSQVGGGPGEVF.

The chain employs TRBV27 and TRBJ1-5; D unclear. The ends were cut back, 2 bases at V and 0 bases at J, with 14 bases in the middle. The CDR3 has 17 amino acids. The germline V gene has CDR1 MNHEY and CDR2 SMNVEV (reference sequence). CDR3 amino acids: CASSLQLPVYSNQPQHF. The CDR3, as DNA: TGTGCCAGCAGTTTACAGCTCCCCGTATATAGCAATCAGCCCCAGCATTTT.

The chain employs TRBV12-3 or TRBV12-4 and TRBJ2-2; 8 nucleotides agree with TRBD1. The junction had 13 bases not matched to a gene; V was cut back by 6 bases and J by 7 bases. CDR3 length: 16 residues. The DNA for the CDR3 is TGTGCCAGCAGACCCCGGACAGGGATGGGTTTCGGGGAGCTGTTTTTT. Encoded protein: CASRPRTGMGFGELFF.

The chain links TRBV27 to TRBJ1-6; D is unclear. There are 12 residues in the CDR3. V lost 8 bases and J lost 7, with 9 bases in between. Germline CDR1 is MNHEY and CDR2 is SMNVEV (reference sequence). DNA of the CDR3: TGTGCCAGCCGGGTCTGGAATTCACCCCTCCACTTT. Its translation is CASRVWNSPLHF.

The chain joins TRBV20-1 to TRBJ2-3; 10 bases are a match to TRBD2. Germline CDR1 reads DFQATT; CDR2 reads SNEGSKA (reference sequence). This CDR3 is built from 16 residues. V dropped 6 bases and J dropped 2; count of bases not matched to a gene: 11. CDR3 sequence: CSARTTSGEYTDTQYF. In nucleotides, the CDR3 is TGCAGTGCCCGAACCACTAGCGGGGAGTACACAGATACGCAGTATTTT.

The rearrangement links TRBV3-1 to TRBJ2-7; 7 bases map to TRBD2. This CDR3 spans 15 amino acids. The V segment lost 0 bases and the J segment 1 base; nucleotides outside the gene matches: 3. Germline loops: CDR1 LGHDT, CDR2 YNNKEL (reference sequence). CDR3 amino acids: CASSQEASGSYEQYF. The CDR3 bases are TGTGCCAGCAGCCAAGAAGCTAGCGGATCCTACGAGCAGTACTTC.

This clonotype was seen only once. The chain employs TRBV2 and TRBJ2-4; 16 nucleotides agree with TRBD2. The trim removed 6 bases at V and 9 bases at J, leaving 5 bases unmatched. The CDR3 has 15 residues. CDR1 is SNHLY and CDR2 is FYNNEI in the germline V gene. The CDR3 here is CASRGLAGGPGIQYF. In nucleotides, the CDR3 is TGTGCCAGCAGGGGACTAGCGGGGGGGCCCGGCATTCAGTACTTC.

The chain uses TRBV20-1 and TRBJ2-2; D unclear. V dropped 0 bases and J dropped 3 bases, with 23 bases sitting between them. Germline lookup yields CDR1 DFQATT and CDR2 SNEGSKA (reference sequence). This CDR3 comprises 19 residues. CDR3 loop: CSARDRYSLYNADTGELFF. CDR3 bases: TGCAGTGCTAGAGATCGGTACAGTTTATATAATGCGGACACCGGGGAGCTGTTTTTT.

This clonotype was seen only once. The chain links TRBV7-9 to TRBJ1-1; the match to TRBD1 covers 8 bases. The germline CDR1 and CDR2 sequences are SEHNR and FQNEAQ (reference sequence). The CDR3 consists of 15 residues. The J segment lost 1 base and the V segment lost 5 bases, leaving 6 bases of the junction unmatched. CDR3 protein: CASSIRTGQNTEAFF. As DNA, the CDR3 is TGTGCCAGCAGCATACGGACAGGGCAGAACACTGAAGCTTTCTTT. Drawing the rest from reference TRBV7-9 and TRBJ1-1, the complete variable domain is DTGVSQNPRHKITKRGQNVTFRCDPISEHNRLYWYRQTLGQGPEFLTYFQNEAQLEKSRLLSDRFSAERPKGSFSTLEIQRTEQGDSAMYLCASSIRTGQNTEAFFGQGTRLTVV.

The CDR3 spells CSVEDHDSGGIEQFF. The CDR3 DNA reads TGCAGCGTTGAAGATCATGATTCAGGGGGCATTGAGCAGTTCTTC. J is TRBJ2-1 and V is TRBV29-1; 8 bases agree with TRBD1. CDR1 is SQVTM and CDR2 is ANQGSEA in the germline V gene. This CDR3 contains 15 residues. Trimming cost V 0 bases and J 9 bases; bases outside gene matches: 10.